This TCR beta chain was captured by sequencing in a study of a mutant IDH1 vaccine in newly diagnosed glioma. Study in general: Vaccination began 4-6 weeks post radiotherapy alone, or with temozolomide cycles. There were about 62% males and approximately 38% females among treated patients, whose mean age was about 40 years.

Time point meaning: week 5, during vaccination. A single vaccine dose contained 300 ug of mutant IDH1 20-mer peptide, and topical imiquimod was used with it. Donors harbored newly found WHO grade 3 or 4 IDH1-mutant, ATRX-lost astrocytomas. Only in-frame clones appear in the TCRdb table, and some are missing; sequencing was by immunoSEQ multiplex PCR. The sample carries tens of thousands of clones, 70% to 85% recorded once. Regarding this clone: The target antigen is unknown.

This TCR came from a man aged 35 to 55 with glioma. Some clones in this sample may be carry-over from other donors' samples. This specimen was PBMCs, taken from a glioma patient whose treatment included an IDH1 peptide vaccine.

In DNA, the CDR3 is TGTGCCAGCAGCTTGGCGGGACTCCAAGAGACCCAGTACTTC. Protein: CASSLAGLQETQYF. This chain uses TRBV5-4 with TRBJ2-5; a possible D gene is TRBD2 (6 bases). CDR1 is SGHNT, CDR2 YYREEE, per germline (reference sequence). The CDR3 is 14 residues long. V lost 0 bases, J lost 1 base, and 7 bases lay in between.